This T cell receptor (beta chain) was observed in a study of blood T cells in healthy people across ages. Primers used in a second PCR of about 6 to 11 cycles were a sample-barcoded 5' primer and a J-beta primer mix. Via MiXCR, TCRdb re-called the 5' RACE reads, giving one row per CDR3 protein. Here the sample spans 450,000 to 650,000 distinct CDR3 sequences, less than 25% being singletons. These data were also reused for a study on T cells of mothers and their children.

Sequencing was done on a sample of blood. This clonotype was obtained from a boy younger than 18 in good health.

CDR3 sequence: CASSDLAGLDTQYF. The CDR3 region has the DNA TGTGCCAGCAGTGACCTAGCGGGGTTGGATACGCAGTATTTT. The gene calls are TRBV2 and TRBJ2-3; 9 positions agree with TRBD2. This CDR3 spans 14 amino acids. Germline trimming cut 3 bases from V and 6 bases from J; bases unmatched to any gene: 4. Germline values: CDR1 SNHLY, CDR2 FYNNEI. The variable domain in full, completed from reference TRBV2 and TRBJ2-3, reads EPEVTQTPSHQVTQMGQEVILRCVPISNHLYFYWYRQILGQKVEFLVSFYNNEISEKSEIFDDQFSVERPDGSNFTLKIRSTKLEDSAMYFCASSDLAGLDTQYFGPGTRLTVL.